This TCR beta chain was documented in a study of chemoradiotherapy in HPV16-positive cancers. The germline V gene has CDR1 SGHNT and CDR2 YYREEE (reference sequence). This CDR3 is built from 15 residues. Trimming took 3 bases from V and 7 from J, leaving 16 bases between them. Study-level findings and limits: Candidate HPV-specific clones and E7-related TCR motifs grew in tumor during treatment. Better recurrence-free survival went with HPV-responsive T-cell expansion in HPV16-positive patients.

This clone has a handful of counts. Its matching antigen is unknown. Sequencing was performed with immunoSEQ multiplex PCR; in TCRdb, only in-frame clones are kept and a portion is missing. In the table there are about 15,000 clones, roughly 90% of which are singletons. The chain uses TRBV5-4 and TRBJ1-4; D is perhaps TRBD1 (5 bases). The TCR originated in a human donor with HPV-associated anogenital cancer. Specimen: tumor tissue, collected from a patient who underwent chemoradiotherapy. Here the CDR3 DNA reads TGTGCCAGCAGCTCGTCGAGGGGACTAGGTGAAAAACTGTTTTTT. It specifies CASSSSRGLGEKLFF.